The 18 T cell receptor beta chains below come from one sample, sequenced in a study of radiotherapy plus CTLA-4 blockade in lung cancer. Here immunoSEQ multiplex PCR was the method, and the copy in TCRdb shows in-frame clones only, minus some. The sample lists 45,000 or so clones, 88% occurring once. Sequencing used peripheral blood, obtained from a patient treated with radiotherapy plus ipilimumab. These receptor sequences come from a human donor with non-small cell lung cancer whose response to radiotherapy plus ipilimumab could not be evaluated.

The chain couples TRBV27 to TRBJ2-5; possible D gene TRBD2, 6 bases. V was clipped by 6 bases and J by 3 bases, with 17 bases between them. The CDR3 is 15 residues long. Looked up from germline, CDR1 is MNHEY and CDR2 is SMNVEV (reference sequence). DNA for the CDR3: TGTGCCAGCAGCGGAGCCGGGACTCAAGAAGAGACCCAGTACTTC. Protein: CASSGAGTQEETQYF.

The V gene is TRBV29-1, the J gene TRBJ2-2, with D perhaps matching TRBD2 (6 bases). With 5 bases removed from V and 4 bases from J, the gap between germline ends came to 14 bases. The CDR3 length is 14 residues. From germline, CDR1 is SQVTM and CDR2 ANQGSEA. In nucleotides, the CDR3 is TGCAGCGTTTTAAGGGCGGGGCCCACCGGGGAGCTGTTTTTT. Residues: CSVLRAGPTGELFF.

CDR3 amino acids: CASKREGLAEQFF. The CDR3 DNA is TGCGCCAGCAAGAGGGAGGGCCTTGCTGAGCAGTTCTTC. J is TRBJ2-1 and V is TRBV5-1; 7 bases map to TRBD2. V shed 6 bases and J 9 bases; nucleotides not matched to a gene: 9. CDR3 length: 13 amino acids. From germline, CDR1 is SGHRS and CDR2 YFSETQ.

As DNA, the CDR3 is TGTGCCAGCAGTGAACAGGGGGCATATGGCTACACCTTC. This sequence encodes CASSEQGAYGYTF. V and J are TRBV6-1 and TRBJ1-2; 8 bases match TRBD1. This CDR3 has 13 amino acids. Trimming took 2 bases from V and 5 from J; bases not matched to a gene: 1. Germline lookup yields CDR1 MNHNS and CDR2 SASEGT.

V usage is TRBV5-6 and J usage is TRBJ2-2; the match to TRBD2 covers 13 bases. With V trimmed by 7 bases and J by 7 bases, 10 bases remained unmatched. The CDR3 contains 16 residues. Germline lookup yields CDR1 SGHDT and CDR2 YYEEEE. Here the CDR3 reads CASRNGLAGVGGELFF. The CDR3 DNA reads TGTGCCAGCCGAAACGGACTAGCGGGAGTTGGCGGGGAGCTGTTTTTT. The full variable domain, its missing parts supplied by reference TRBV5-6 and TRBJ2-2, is DAGVTQSPTHLIKTRGQQVTLRCSPKSGHDTVSWYQQALGQGPQFIFQYYEEEERQRGNFPDRFSGHQFPNYSSELNVNALLLGDSALYLCASRNGLAGVGGELFFGEGSRLTVL.

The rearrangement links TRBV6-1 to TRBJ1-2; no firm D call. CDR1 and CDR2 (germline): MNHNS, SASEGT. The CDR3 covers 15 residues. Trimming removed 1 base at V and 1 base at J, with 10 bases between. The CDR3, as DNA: TGTGCCAGCAGTGAAGAGTGGAGAATTAACTATGGCTACACCTTC. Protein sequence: CASSEEWRINYGYTF.

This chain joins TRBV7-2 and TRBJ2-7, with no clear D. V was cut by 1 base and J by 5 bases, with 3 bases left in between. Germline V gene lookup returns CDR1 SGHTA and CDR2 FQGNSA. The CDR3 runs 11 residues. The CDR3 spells CASSLVNEQYF. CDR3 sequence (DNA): TGTGCCAGCAGCTTAGTCAACGAGCAGTACTTC.

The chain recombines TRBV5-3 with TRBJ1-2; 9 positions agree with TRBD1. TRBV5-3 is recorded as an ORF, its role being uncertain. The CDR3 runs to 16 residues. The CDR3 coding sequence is TGTGAAGGGGGACAGGGTGTTATATTGAACTTCTATGGCTACACCTTC. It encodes CEGGQGVILNFYGYTF.

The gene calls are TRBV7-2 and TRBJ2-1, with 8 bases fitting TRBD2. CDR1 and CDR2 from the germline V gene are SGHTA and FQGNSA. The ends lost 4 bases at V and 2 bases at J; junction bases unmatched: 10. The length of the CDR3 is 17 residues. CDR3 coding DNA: TGTGCCAGCAGCTCTAGTTCTAGCGGGCCAACCTACAATGAGCAGTTCTTC. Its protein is CASSSSSSGPTYNEQFF.

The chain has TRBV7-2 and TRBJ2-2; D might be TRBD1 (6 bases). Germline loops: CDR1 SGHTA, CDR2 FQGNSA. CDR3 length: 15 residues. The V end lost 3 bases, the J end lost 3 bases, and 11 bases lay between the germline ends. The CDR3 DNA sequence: TGTGCCAGCAGCTTGGTTGGACAGCACACCGGGGAGCTGTTTTTT. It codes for CASSLVGQHTGELFF.

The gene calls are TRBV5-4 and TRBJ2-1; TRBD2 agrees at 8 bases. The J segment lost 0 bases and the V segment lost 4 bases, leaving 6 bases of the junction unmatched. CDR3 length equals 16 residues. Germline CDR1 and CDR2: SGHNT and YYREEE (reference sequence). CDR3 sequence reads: CASSLPGGASYNEQFF. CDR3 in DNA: TGTGCCAGCAGCCTCCCCGGGGGGGCCTCCTACAATGAGCAGTTCTTC.

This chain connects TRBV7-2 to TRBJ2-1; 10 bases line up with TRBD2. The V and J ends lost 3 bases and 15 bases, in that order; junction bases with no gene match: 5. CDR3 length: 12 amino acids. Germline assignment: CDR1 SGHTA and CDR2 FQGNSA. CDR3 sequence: CASSLGLANLFF. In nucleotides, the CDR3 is TGTGCCAGCAGCTTGGGACTAGCGAATTTGTTCTTC.

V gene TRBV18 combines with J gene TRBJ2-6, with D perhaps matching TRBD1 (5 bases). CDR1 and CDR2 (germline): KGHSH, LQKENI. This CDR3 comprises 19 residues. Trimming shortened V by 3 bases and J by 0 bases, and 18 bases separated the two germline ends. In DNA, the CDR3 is TGTGCCAGCTCACCTGCCTCTCTCAGGGCTCTCTCTGGGGCCAACGTCCTGACTTTC. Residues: CASSPASLRALSGANVLTF.

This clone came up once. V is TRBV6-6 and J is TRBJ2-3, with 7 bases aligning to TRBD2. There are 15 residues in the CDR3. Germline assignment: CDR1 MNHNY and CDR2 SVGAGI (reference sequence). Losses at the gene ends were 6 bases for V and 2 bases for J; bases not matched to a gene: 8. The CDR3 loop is CASRAGTNPTDTQYF. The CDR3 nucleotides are TGTGCCAGCAGGGCAGGGACTAACCCCACAGATACGCAGTATTTT.

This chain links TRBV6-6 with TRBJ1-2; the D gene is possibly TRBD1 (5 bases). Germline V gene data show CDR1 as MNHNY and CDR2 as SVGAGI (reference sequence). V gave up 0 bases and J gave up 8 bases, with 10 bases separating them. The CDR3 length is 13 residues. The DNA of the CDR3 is TGTGCCAGCAGTTACTCGGGGGGAAAGGGCTACACCTTC. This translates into CASSYSGGKGYTF.

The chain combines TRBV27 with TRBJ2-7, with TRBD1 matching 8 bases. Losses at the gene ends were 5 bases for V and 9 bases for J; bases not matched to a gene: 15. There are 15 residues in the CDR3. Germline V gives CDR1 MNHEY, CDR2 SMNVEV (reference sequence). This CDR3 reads CASSQGTGPGSGQYF. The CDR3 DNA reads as TGTGCCAGCAGTCAGGGGACAGGCCCCGGGAGTGGGCAGTACTTC.

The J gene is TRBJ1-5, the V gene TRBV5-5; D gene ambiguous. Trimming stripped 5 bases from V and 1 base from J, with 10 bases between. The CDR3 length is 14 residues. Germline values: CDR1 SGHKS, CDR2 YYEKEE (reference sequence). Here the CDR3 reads CASSREVSNQPQHF. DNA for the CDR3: TGTGCCAGCAGTCGGGAGGTCAGCAATCAGCCCCAGCATTTT. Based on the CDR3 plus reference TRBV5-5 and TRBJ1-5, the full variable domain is DAGVTQSPTHLIKTRGQQVTLRCSPISGHKSVSWYQQVLGQGPQFIFQYYEKEERGRGNFPDRFSARQFPNYSSELNVNALLLGDSALYLCASSREVSNQPQHFGDGTRLSIL.

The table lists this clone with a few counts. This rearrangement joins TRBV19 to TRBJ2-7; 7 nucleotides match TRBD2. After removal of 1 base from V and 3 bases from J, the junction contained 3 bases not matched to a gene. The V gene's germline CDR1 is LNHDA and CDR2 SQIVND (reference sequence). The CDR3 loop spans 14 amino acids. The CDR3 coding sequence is TGTGCCAGTAGTATAGGTGCGGGAGTCTACGAGCAGTACTTC. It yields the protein CASSIGAGVYEQYF.